These 27 T cell receptor beta chains came from one sample sequenced in a study of blood T cell repertoires in COVID-19. The repertoire was sequenced with immunoSEQ multiplex PCR; TCRdb's copy has only in-frame clones and lacks some. The sample consists of approximately 150,000 clones, roughly nine tenths of them appearing once. What was sequenced was peripheral blood. These receptors were obtained from a human donor in a cohort sampled during active COVID-19.

This CDR3 reads CASGGTTDVETQYF. Written as DNA, the CDR3 is TGCGCCAGCGGCGGGACTACGGACGTGGAGACCCAGTACTTC. The rearrangement uses TRBV5-1 and TRBJ2-5, with 7 positions matching TRBD2. In germline, CDR1 is SGHRS, CDR2 YFSETQ. The J segment lost 5 bases and the V segment lost 7 bases, leaving 11 bases of the junction unmatched. The CDR3 runs to 14 residues.

The CDR3 region has the DNA TGTGCCAGCCCGGGAATTCTCAATGAGCAGTTCTTC. It encodes CASPGILNEQFF. The rearrangement links TRBV5-8 to TRBJ2-1, with D possibly being TRBD2 (5 bases). This CDR3 is 12 amino acids long. In germline, CDR1 is SGHTS, CDR2 YDEGEE. Trimming pared 7 bases from V and 6 bases from J, leaving 11 bases between.

Notes on this clone: At one boundary the junction diverges from the germline segment, which might be a read error. J is TRBJ2-5 and V is TRBV7-7; D is perhaps TRBD1 (5 bases). Germline V gene sequence: CDR1 SSHAT, CDR2 FNYEAQ (reference sequence). The CDR3 runs to 16 residues. The DNA of the CDR3 is TGTGCTAGCAGCAGACTTGGGGCCTCAATCAAAGAGACCCAGTACTTC. Translated: CASSRLGASIKETQYF. Full variable domain (rest looked up from reference TRBV7-7 and TRBJ2-5): GAGVSQSPRYKVTKRGQDVTLRCDPISSHATLYWYQQALGQGPEFLTYFNYEAQPDKSGLPSDRFSAERPEGSISTLTIQRTEQRDSAMYRCASSRLGASIKETQYFGPGTRLLVL.

A single count supports this clone. The chain couples TRBV29-1 to TRBJ2-7, with no clear D. V lost 4 bases and J lost 0, with 10 bases in between. The length of the CDR3 is 13 residues. Per the germline V gene, CDR1 is SQVTM and CDR2 is ANQGSEA. CDR3 sequence reads: CSVVYENSYEQYF. CDR3 nucleotides: TGCAGCGTTGTATATGAGAACTCCTACGAGCAGTACTTC.

The V gene is TRBV5-4, the J gene TRBJ2-3; 12 bases map to TRBD2. CDR1 and CDR2 from the germline V gene are SGHNT and YYREEE (reference sequence). V gave up 4 bases and J gave up 11 bases; unmatched junction bases: 17. This CDR3 contains 17 residues. Here the CDR3 DNA reads TGTGCCAGCAGCCTCGATGTGCCGTCTAGCGGGGGGGTATGGCAGTATTTT. Protein: CASSLDVPSSGGVWQYF.

The chain combines TRBV7-9 with TRBJ1-2; D perhaps matches TRBD1 (6 bases). CDR1 and CDR2 (germline): SEHNR, FQNEAQ (reference sequence). V was shortened by 5 bases and J by 8 bases, with 9 bases between the two germline ends. CDR3 length: 11 residues. This CDR3 is CASSRQAGYTF. The CDR3 DNA reads as TGTGCCAGCAGCCGACAGGCAGGCTACACCTTC.

CDR3 sequence (DNA): TGTGCTATCCCACAGGGGGTCAATCAGCCCCAGCATTTT. Translated, it gives CAIPQGVNQPQHF. The V gene is TRBV12-5, the J gene TRBJ1-5; 8 bases align to TRBD1. Germline CDR1 and CDR2: LGHNT and FRNRAP. There are 13 residues in the CDR3. V lost 10 bases and J lost 3; bases outside the gene matches: 5.

The chain carries TRBV19 and TRBJ1-1, with D possibly being TRBD1 (5 bases). The CDR3 has 12 residues. Trimming cost V 9 bases and J 3 bases, with 11 bases left between them. Per germline, CDR1 LNHDA and CDR2 SQIVND (reference sequence). In DNA form, the CDR3 reads TGTGCCAGCCAACAGGAATACACTGAAGCTTTCTTT. Its translation: CASQQEYTEAFF.

The CDR3 sequence is CASSLASAYEAFF. The CDR3 bases are TGTGCCAGCAGTTTAGCCTCCGCGTATGAAGCTTTCTTT. This chain joins TRBV12-3 or TRBV12-4 and TRBJ1-1, with D unresolved. CDR3 size: 13 residues. Trimming removed 0 bases at V and 7 bases at J, with 9 bases between.

The V and J genes are TRBV7-2 and TRBJ2-1; D perhaps matches TRBD2 (7 bases). CDR1 is SGHTA and CDR2 is FQGNSA in the germline V gene. CDR3 length equals 15 residues. Trimming removed 1 base at V and 9 bases at J, with 16 bases between. The CDR3 sequence is CASSLGGGLNREQFF. CDR3 bases: TGTGCCAGCAGCTTAGGCGGGGGCCTCAATCGTGAGCAGTTCTTC.

V usage is TRBV6-6 and J usage is TRBJ1-1; a weak D match, TRBD1 (5 bases). Looked up from germline, CDR1 is MNHNY and CDR2 is SVGAGI (reference sequence). The CDR3 spans 14 residues. Between the trimmed V and J ends, which lost 1 base and 5 bases, there was a span of 11 bases. The CDR3 loop is CASSYWDRGTEAFF. CDR3 nucleotides: TGTGCCAGCAGTTACTGGGACCGGGGGACTGAAGCTTTCTTT.

The genes are TRBV11-2 and TRBJ2-2; 7 bases match TRBD1. Germline CDR1 and CDR2: SGHAT and FQNNGV. Trimming at V came to 10 bases and at J to 5 bases, leaving 10 bases not matched to a gene. CDR3 length: 14 amino acids. The DNA of the CDR3 is TGTGCCACTGAGGGGGCGACGAGGACCGGGGAGCTGTTTTTT. Translation gives CATEGATRTGELFF.

The chain carries TRBV18 and TRBJ1-2; 10 bases agree with TRBD1. The CDR3 runs to 18 residues. Germline lookup yields CDR1 KGHSH and CDR2 LQKENI. Losses at the gene ends were 3 bases for V and 2 bases for J; bases not matched to a gene: 12. Written as DNA, the CDR3 is TGTGCCAGCTCACCCAACCAATTGACAGGGGGCCTAAACTATGGCTACACCTTC. It codes for CASSPNQLTGGLNYGYTF.

The chain uses TRBV5-1 and TRBJ2-3; maybe TRBD2 (6 bases). Germline CDR1 SGHRS, CDR2 YFSETQ. The CDR3 length is 17 residues. Trimming cost V 0 bases and J 1 base, with 15 bases left between them. CDR3 nucleotide sequence: TGCGCCAGCAGCTTGGTCGTTCGGGGCGGGGGCACAGATACGCAGTATTTT. Translation: CASSLVVRGGGTDTQYF.

In this sample, this clone turned up a few times. The V and J genes are TRBV4-1 and TRBJ2-7, with 7 bases fitting TRBD2. The V gene end was trimmed by 0 bases and the J gene end by 4 bases; junction bases not matched to a gene: 3. The germline gives CDR1 MGHRA, CDR2 YSYEKL. The CDR3 consists of 14 residues. CDR3 nucleotide sequence: TGCGCCAGCAGCCAAGAGACGGGAGGTTACGAGCAGTACTTC. Its protein product is CASSQETGGYEQYF.

CDR3 residues: CASSLVGQGPSGNTIYF. The CDR3 DNA reads TGTGCCAGCAGCTTGGTTGGACAGGGCCCCTCTGGAAACACCATATATTTT. The J gene is TRBJ1-3, the V gene TRBV5-4; the match to TRBD1 covers 8 bases. The length of the CDR3 is 17 residues. V shed 0 bases, J shed 0 bases, and the junction held 5 bases outside the gene matches. CDR1 SGHNT and CDR2 YYREEE come from the germline V gene (reference sequence).

CDR3 in amino acids: CASSLLSGAYNEQFF. The CDR3 DNA reads as TGTGCCAGCAGCTTACTTAGCGGGGCCTACAATGAGCAGTTCTTC. This chain joins TRBV7-2 and TRBJ2-1; TRBD2 aligns across 8 bases. The CDR3 spans 15 residues. V lost 2 bases and J lost 2; bases outside the gene matches: 2. In germline, CDR1 is SGHTA, CDR2 FQGNSA.

The V and J genes are TRBV7-7 and TRBJ2-3; 7 bases are shared with TRBD1. Germline V gene sequence: CDR1 SSHAT, CDR2 FNYEAQ (reference sequence). This CDR3 comprises 14 residues. V was clipped by 5 bases and J by 4 bases; unmatched bases: 6. The CDR3 spells CASSMGQPADTQYF. CDR3 bases: TGTGCCAGCAGCATGGGACAGCCCGCAGATACGCAGTATTTT.

This clone has more than one count but fewer than ten. The chain uses TRBV19 and TRBJ1-1; D possibly corresponds to TRBD1 (6 bases). This CDR3 has 12 amino acids. Germline V CDR1 and CDR2: LNHDA, SQIVND (reference sequence). V was cut by 4 bases and J by 6 bases, with 9 bases left in between. This CDR3 reads CASSTYRAEAFF. CDR3 nucleotides: TGTGCCAGTAGTACGTACAGGGCTGAAGCTTTCTTT.

V usage is TRBV4-3 and J usage is TRBJ2-2; D perhaps matches TRBD1 (5 bases). V was trimmed by 0 bases and J by 2 bases, leaving 13 bases between them. CDR3 length: 17 amino acids. From germline, CDR1 is LGHNA and CDR2 YSLEER. CDR3: CASSQDLTGRNTGELFF. The CDR3 region has the DNA TGCGCCAGCAGCCAAGATCTAACAGGAAGAAACACCGGGGAGCTGTTTTTT.

This sequence joins TRBV4-3 and TRBJ2-7; D might be TRBD2 (5 bases). Trimming removed 0 bases at V and 7 bases at J, with 19 bases between. Per germline, CDR1 LGHNA and CDR2 YSLEER. This CDR3 has 16 amino acids. In DNA, the CDR3 is TGCGCCAGCAGCCAAGATAGGCAGGAGGTGGTCTGGGAGCAGTACTTC. It encodes CASSQDRQEVVWEQYF.

This chain links TRBV4-1 with TRBJ1-2; TRBD1 matches 9 bases. The V and J ends lost 4 bases and 5 bases, in that order; junction bases with no gene match: 8. Per the germline V gene, CDR1 is MGHRA and CDR2 is YSYEKL. The CDR3 has 15 amino acids. The CDR3 reads CASSRPGQGRYGYTF. For the CDR3, the DNA is TGCGCCAGCAGCCGTCCGGGACAGGGTCGTTATGGCTACACCTTC.

The J gene is TRBJ2-2, the V gene TRBV7-3; D may be TRBD2 (6 bases). V lost 5 bases to trimming and J lost 0 bases, with 16 bases between them. The germline V gene has CDR1 SGHTA and CDR2 FQGTGA. The CDR3 spans 17 residues. The CDR3 DNA sequence: TGTGCCAGCAGCAAGAATCCGGGACTTCCGAACACCGGGGAGCTGTTTTTT. Its translation: CASSKNPGLPNTGELFF.

The chain has TRBV4-3 and TRBJ1-1; TRBD1 agrees at 7 bases. After removal of 1 base from V and 0 bases from J, the junction contained 5 bases not matched to a gene. CDR3 length: 16 residues. The germline gives CDR1 LGHNA, CDR2 YSLEER. The DNA of the CDR3 is TGCGCCAGCAGCCAAGTTAGGGACAGCTTGAACACTGAAGCTTTCTTT. It codes for CASSQVRDSLNTEAFF.

The chain combines TRBV7-8 with TRBJ2-5; D is ambiguous. The CDR3 covers 13 residues. V lost 3 bases to trimming and J lost 0 bases, with 5 bases between them. The germline V gene has CDR1 SGHVS and CDR2 FQNEAQ. This CDR3 reads CASSFDYQETQYF. The CDR3 nucleotides read TGTGCCAGCAGCTTCGACTACCAAGAGACCCAGTACTTC.

This rearrangement joins TRBV2 to TRBJ2-2, with 7 bases identical to TRBD1. This CDR3 comprises 15 residues. Trimming at V came to 6 bases and at J to 1 base, leaving 5 bases not matched to a gene. Germline loops: CDR1 SNHLY, CDR2 FYNNEI. CDR3 bases: TGTGCCAGCAGACCGGGACAGAAGAACACCGGGGAGCTGTTTTTT. This gives the protein CASRPGQKNTGELFF.

The chain couples TRBV5-1 to TRBJ2-5, with D perhaps matching TRBD1 (6 bases). Germline CDR1 SGHRS, CDR2 YFSETQ. Trimming removed 1 base from V and 2 bases from J, with 12 bases in between. CDR3 length equals 15 residues. The CDR3 bases are TGCGCCAGCAGCTTGCAGGGGTCGTTTCAAGAGACCCAGTACTTC. Translating it yields CASSLQGSFQETQYF.